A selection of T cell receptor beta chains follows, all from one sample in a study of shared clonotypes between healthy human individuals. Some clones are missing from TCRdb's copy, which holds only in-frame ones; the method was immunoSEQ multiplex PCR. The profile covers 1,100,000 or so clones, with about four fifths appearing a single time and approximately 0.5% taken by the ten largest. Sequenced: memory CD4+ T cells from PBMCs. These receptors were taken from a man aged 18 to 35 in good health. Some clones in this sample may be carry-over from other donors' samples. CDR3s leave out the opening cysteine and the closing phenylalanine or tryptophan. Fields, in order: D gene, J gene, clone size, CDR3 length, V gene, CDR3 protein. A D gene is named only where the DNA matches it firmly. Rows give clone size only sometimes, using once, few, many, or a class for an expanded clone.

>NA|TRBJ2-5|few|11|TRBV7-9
ASSNRGQETQY
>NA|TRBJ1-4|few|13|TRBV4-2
ASSQAAFDSEKLF
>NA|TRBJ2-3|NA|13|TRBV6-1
ASSIIGQGSDTQY
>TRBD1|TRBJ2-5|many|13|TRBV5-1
ASSSSPGQQETQY
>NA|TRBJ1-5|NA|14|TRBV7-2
ASSLGGGDSNQPQH
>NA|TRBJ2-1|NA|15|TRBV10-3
AISESGAQRGTNEQF
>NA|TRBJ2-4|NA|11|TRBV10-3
AISEGQKNIQY
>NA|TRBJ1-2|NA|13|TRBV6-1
ASSEARRQYYGYT
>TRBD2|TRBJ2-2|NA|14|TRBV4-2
ASSQDTGTSTGELF
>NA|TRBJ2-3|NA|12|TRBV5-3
ARSLNRQPDTQY
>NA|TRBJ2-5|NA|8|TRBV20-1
SATGETQY
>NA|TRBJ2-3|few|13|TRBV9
ASSVSPAVTDTQY
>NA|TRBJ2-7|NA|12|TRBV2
ASSVIYRPYEQY
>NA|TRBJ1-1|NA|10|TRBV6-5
ASSSWDTEAF
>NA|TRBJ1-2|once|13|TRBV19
ASSRWTANNYGYT
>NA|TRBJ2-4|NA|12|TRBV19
ASSEILAKNIQY
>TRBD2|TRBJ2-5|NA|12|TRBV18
ASSPGLAGETQY
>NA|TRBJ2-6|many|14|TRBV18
ASSPGDLFRANVLT
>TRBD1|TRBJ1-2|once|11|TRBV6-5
ASSLRQGLGYT
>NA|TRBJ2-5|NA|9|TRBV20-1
SASPKETQY
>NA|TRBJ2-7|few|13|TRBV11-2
ASSLDSGYTYEQY
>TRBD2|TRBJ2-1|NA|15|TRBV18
ASSPWTSGSGVGEQF
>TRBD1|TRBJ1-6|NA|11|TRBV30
AWNPRGHSPLH
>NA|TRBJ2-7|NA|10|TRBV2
ASTLRGYEQY
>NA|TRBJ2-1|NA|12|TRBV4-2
ASSQRGFDNEQF
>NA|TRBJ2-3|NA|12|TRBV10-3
AIRETLSTDTQY
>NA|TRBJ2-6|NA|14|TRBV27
ASSLSGDAGANVLT
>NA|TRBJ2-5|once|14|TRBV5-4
ASSLGRGVNQETQY
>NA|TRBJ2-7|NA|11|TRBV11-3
ASSSQTDYEQY
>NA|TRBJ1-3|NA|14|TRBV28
ASKNLIRGSGNTIY
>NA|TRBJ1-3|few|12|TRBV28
ASSLWSRGNTIY
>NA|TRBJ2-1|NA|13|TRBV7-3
ASSASSSSYNEQF
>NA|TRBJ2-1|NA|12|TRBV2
ASKQGIGTNEQF
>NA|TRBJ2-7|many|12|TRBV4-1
ASSQGGPGDEQY
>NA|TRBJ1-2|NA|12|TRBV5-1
ASSLATPKSGYT
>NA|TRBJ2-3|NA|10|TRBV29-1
SADASTDTQY
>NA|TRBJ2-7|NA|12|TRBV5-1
ASSLARGKNEQY
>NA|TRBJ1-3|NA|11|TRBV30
ACGGVGGNTIY
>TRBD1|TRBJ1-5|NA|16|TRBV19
ASRLPDRAGTSNQPQH
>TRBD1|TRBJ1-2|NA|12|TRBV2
ASSEVRGGGGYT
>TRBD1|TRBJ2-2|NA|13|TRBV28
ASGSRGQGTGELF
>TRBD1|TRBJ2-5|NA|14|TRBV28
ASSPPGTGVRETQY
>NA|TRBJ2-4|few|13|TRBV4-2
ASSQVWSPENIQY
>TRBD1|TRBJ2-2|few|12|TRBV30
ADDRGTDTGELF
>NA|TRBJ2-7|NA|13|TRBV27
ASSLWTRPSYEQY
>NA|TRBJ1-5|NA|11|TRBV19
ASSIAGIEPQH
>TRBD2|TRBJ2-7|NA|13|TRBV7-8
ASSLPAGLSYEQY
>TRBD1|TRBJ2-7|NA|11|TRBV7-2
ATRQGLAYEQY
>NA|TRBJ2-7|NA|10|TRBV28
ASSPLYSEQY
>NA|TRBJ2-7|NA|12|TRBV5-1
ASSLAGDSYEQY
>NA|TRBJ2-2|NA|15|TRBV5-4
ASSQENFDALPGELF
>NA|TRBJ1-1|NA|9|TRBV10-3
AIQGVTEAF
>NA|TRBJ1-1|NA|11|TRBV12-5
ASATGLNTEAF